This TCR beta chain was captured in a study of T cells in Graves' hyperthyroidism and ophthalmopathy. Germline CDR1 and CDR2: SGHTA and FQGNSA. The CDR3 sequence is 14 residues long. TCR beta CDR3 regions were amplified from RNA. TCR CDR3 underwent first-round RT-PCR with the HTBI primer set. From the multiplex PCR reads, TCRdb called clonotypes with MiXCR, one entry per CDR3 protein. Of 500,000 or so distinct CDR3 sequences listed, over 15% are singletons. Turning to this clonotype: A clone one base away is much larger, so this may be a read error.

The specimen was blood. The clonotype originates from a woman under 30 with Graves' ophthalmopathy. V is TRBV7-2 and J is TRBJ2-3; 7 nucleotides match TRBD1. This CDR3 reads CAGRGTLSTDTQYF. The CDR3 DNA follows: TGTGCCGGCAGGGGGACCTTGAGTACAGATACGCAGTATTTT.